The TCR beta chain described here comes from a study of cytomegalovirus exposure and HLA in healthy donors (dated by TCRdb to 2015 to 2018). Background on the whole study: In an earlier analysis of 587 of the donors, 276 Gb of sequence data and 95 million to 130 million unique TCR beta sequences from about 190 million T cells were reported. Donor age, sex, ethnicity and CMV serostatus were compiled alongside the repertoire data. Approximately 300 gigabases of sequencing data and approximately 80 million unique TCR sequences were included in an early release covering roughly 700 HLA-typed donors. Both class I and class II loci were covered by HLA typing, at four-digit resolution. An earlier analysis of 587 of the donors applied high-throughput TCR beta sequencing to assess whether each TCR beta V gene segment acted as functional or pseudogenic. Because of strong linkage in the cohort, four to six DR-DQ haplotypes were treated as single units for association and clustering. Of the roughly 400 genotyped donors, approximately 83% fell in the genetic ancestry cluster associated with self-reported Caucasian donors. The study combined high-throughput TCR immunosequencing, statistical association of individual TCRs with disease status, and machine learning to predict cytomegalovirus infection status. The aim of the study was to test whether cataloging public T cell receptors could identify signatures of past pathogen exposure. On average, around 240,000 unique TCR beta nucleotide sequences were sequenced per donor among fewer than 500 genotyped donors of the cohort, with around 19% of those sequences being non-productive. A separate validation cohort of roughly 120 different subjects was used in addition to the 666-subject first cohort. Rather than using new phenotypic data, the later analysis identified candidate immune exposures from TCR beta sequences and from how often those sequences occurred across donors. The number of typed donors differed by locus: roughly 620-630 for A, B, C, DRB1 and DQB1; 522 for DQA1; about 600 for DPA1; and some 450 for DPB1. Genome-wide SNP genotypes for about three fifths of the roughly 700 donors were used in a later genetic analysis, which treated that subset as a discovery cohort. A later analysis re-examined previously published TCR beta repertoires from hundreds of donors and added high-resolution HLA genotyping to investigate patterns of TCR occurrence. Every repertoire in the discovery cohort had been generated on one and the same sequencing platform. The study profiled the T cell repertoires of some 610 subjects by immunosequencing and related them to cytomegalovirus serostatus.

As for this clone: Its antigen remains undetermined.

The research as a whole found: Because counts were too low, around 17 rarely observed V segments, including chromosome 9 orphons, were left out of the earlier analysis of several hundred of the donors. Linkage disequilibrium might explain the correlated functional status among segregating V segments, but an unknown experimental factor could not be ruled out. An association between a missense DCLRE1C variant and V-gene and J-gene trimming of TCR beta chains was found in a later genetic analysis and replicated in an independent cohort. The classifier was reported to diagnose cytomegalovirus status with high specificity and sensitivity in both the original cohort and the validation cohort. In a later analysis, more than 15,000 TCR beta sequences were associated with specific HLA alleles at a false discovery rate of 0.05. In a later analysis, several top co-occurrence clusters were reported to appear linked to parvovirus B19, influenza, CMV and Epstein-Barr virus. This cohort had only TCR beta chains sequenced, and the lack of alpha or paired-chain data limited which features could be detected. Some IMGT-functional V segments, including TRBV6-2 and TRBV6-3, could not be distinguished by the 87-base-pair reads and were therefore excluded. Compared with equally common non-associated chains, HLA-associated TCR beta chains in a later analysis were more clonally expanded and had lower generation probabilities. In an earlier analysis of some 550 of the donors, most TCR beta V segments were observed in productive rearrangements about 90% or about 30% of the time, broadly matching IMGT annotations. In a later analysis, most CMV-associated TCR beta chains were found to appear HLA-restricted, with HLA associations seemingly driven largely by CMV exposure. Roughly uniform sequencing depth across donors was assumed in presence/absence analyses, although this assumption may not hold. Because HLA typing was missing for some donors at each locus, association tests included only the typed subset. According to a later analysis, TCR association rates differed among HLA loci, with DRB1 alleles showing the most associated TCRs and HLA-C alleles showing the fewest. It was suggested by the authors that the approach could potentially be generalized to other disease states and immunological phenotypes. The sequencing pipeline was judged likely to have produced a cluster of highly shared sequence variants as a technical artifact. The only immune exposure information available for the cohort was CMV serostatus. A further reported finding was that TCR beta sequences accurately predicted the HLA-A and HLA-B alleles for most subjects in the first cohort. Most TCR sequences were observed very rarely across donors, whereas some public TCRs were present in many individuals. In a later genetic analysis, fewer N-insertions in productive TCRs were reported among donors in an Asian-associated ancestry cluster than the approximately 670-donor mean. A total of 150 or so TCR beta chains were listed by the study as associated with cytomegalovirus. When HLA alleles, especially DR and DQ, strongly co-occurred, TCR associations were difficult to assign to individual alleles. A few of the identified cytomegalovirus-associated TCR beta chains were confirmed in vitro to be specific for cytomegalovirus antigens.

The junction carries 14 bases between V and J, which are trimmed by 4 bases and 0 bases respectively. Taken from cysteine to phenylalanine, the CDR3 has 16 residues. Only CDR3 DNA is held: 48 bases, read in frame from base 1. Taken from the germline V gene, the CDR1 and CDR2 loops are MGHRA and YSYEKL. The protocol used for the library was the immunoSEQ multiplex PCR assay. For the multiplex PCR, a mixture combining 60 forward primers for TCR Vbeta segments and 13 reverse primers for TCR Jbeta segments was used. The CDR3 region of rearranged TCR beta genes was amplified from genomic DNA by a multiplex PCR assay. The amplified TCR beta libraries were sequenced on the Illumina HiSeq System as 87-base-pair reads. As for the authors' bioinformatics: Across the 670 or so repertoires, a later analysis counted approximately 83 million unique TCR beta chains, around 11 million of which were shared by at least two donors. A nearest-neighbor algorithm error-corrected the raw reads and collapsed the reads into unique sequences, merging closely related sequences to remove PCR and sequencing errors. CDR3 sequences were aligned to IMGT reference sequences to assign V, D and J gene segments. Each retained sequence needed at least a six-nucleotide match to both a V gene segment and a J gene segment. A rearrangement counted as productive if the CDR3 had no stop codons and remained in frame with V and J, and every other rearrangement counted as non-productive. Following IMGT convention, CDR3 was defined as the stretch from the second conserved V-encoded cysteine up to the conserved J-encoded phenylalanine. The earlier analysis of a few hundred of the donors excluded any sequence lacking an unambiguous match to a single V gene segment. An earlier analysis of 587 of the donors classified V segments as functional when productive rearrangements were above 56.7% and as segregating when the standard deviation between donors was above 5%. A statistical classification framework was built to diagnose cytomegalovirus status from the catalog of TCR beta chain sequences. In a later analysis, V and J genes were assigned by comparing TCR nucleotide sequences against IMGT/GENE-DB human TR gene sequences. The TCRdist pipeline was used in a later analysis to assign CDR3 sequences and most-parsimonious VDJ recombination scenarios. A later analysis defined each TCR beta chain by its CDR3 amino acid sequence plus V-gene family, and excluded reads lacking a unique V-gene family. As a way to deal with suspected cross-contamination and a sequencing artifact, a later analysis dropped hundreds of nucleotide sequences that were highly shared and had low generation probability. In a later analysis, a clonal expansion index for each public chain was calculated from normalized within-repertoire ranks of inferred template counts. Generation probabilities in a later analysis came from a VDJ recombination model fitted to out-of-frame rearrangements, and those results were checked against IGoR. In a later analysis, TCR-TCR, TCR-HLA and TCR-CMV co-occurrence was scored with hypergeometric tests, and a repertoire-size bias correction was applied to TCR pairs. A later analysis estimated false discovery rates by permuting HLA or CMV assignments 20 times. In a later analysis, co-occurring TCRs were grouped using DBSCAN, and TCRdist sequence similarity was added for clustering within HLA-allele-positive subsets. Repertoires with fewer than 30,000 or more than 120,000 public chains were left out of co-occurrence clustering, as were a handful of repertoires with anomalous nucleotide sharing. TCRdb limited this immuneACCESS table to in-frame rearrangements with V and J called. A share of clones is missing; checked studies link under half to unresolved V genes, and the rest is unexplained. V and J calls and clone size are given by that table; D and trimming were obtained from the DNA. The data table for this sample lists roughly 100,000 clones. The ten largest clones capture around 3.4% of the sample.

The cohort consisted of hundreds of healthy bone marrow donors. At the time of sampling, all cohort members were nominally healthy, though unrecorded immune exposures were likely present. The donor tested CMV seronegative, placing the donor among the 350 or so seronegative members of the cohort. Every donor gave a peripheral blood sample, and the peripheral blood mononuclear cells from that sample were used for TCR beta sequencing. The Qiagen DNeasy Blood Extraction Kit was used to extract genomic DNA from the blood cell samples. The origin of this receptor is a woman between 25 and 40 years old in good health and CMV-seronegative. Material: PBMCs. This sequence uses TRBV4-1 and TRBJ2-3; D gene: possibly TRBD1, on 6 matching bases. The bases are TGCGCCAGCAGCCTTTCCGGGACAATTAGCACAGATACGCAGTATTTT. It translates as CASSLSGTISTDTQYF.